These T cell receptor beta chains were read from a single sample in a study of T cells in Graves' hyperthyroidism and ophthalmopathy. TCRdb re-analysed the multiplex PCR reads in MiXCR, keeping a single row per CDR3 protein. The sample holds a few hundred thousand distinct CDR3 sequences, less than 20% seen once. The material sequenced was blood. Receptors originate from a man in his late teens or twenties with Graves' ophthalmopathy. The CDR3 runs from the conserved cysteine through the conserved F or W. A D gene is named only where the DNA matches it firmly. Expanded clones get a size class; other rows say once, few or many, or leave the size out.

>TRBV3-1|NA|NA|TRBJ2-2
TGTGCCAGCAGCCAAGGAGGCGTCGGGGAGCTGTTTTTT
CASSQGGVGELFF
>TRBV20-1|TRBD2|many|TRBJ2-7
TGCAGTCTAGCGGGGGGCTCCTACGAGCAGTACTTC
CSLAGGSYEQYF
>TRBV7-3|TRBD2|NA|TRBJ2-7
TGTGCCAGCAGCCCAAGGGGGACTAGCGGAGTCTACGAGCAGTACTTC
CASSPRGTSGVYEQYF
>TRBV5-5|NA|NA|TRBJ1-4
TGTGCCAGCAGCTTGTGGGGGGACCCAACTAATGAAAAACTGTTTTTT
CASSLWGDPTNEKLFF
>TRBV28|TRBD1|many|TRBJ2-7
TGTGCCAGCAGTTTGCCGGGACAGGGAGACTACGAGCAGTACTTC
CASSLPGQGDYEQYF
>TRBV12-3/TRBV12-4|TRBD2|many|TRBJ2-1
TGTGCCAGCAGTTTGGGGGGGGCCTACAATGAGCAGTTCTTC
CASSLGGAYNEQFF
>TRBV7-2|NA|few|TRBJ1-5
TGTGCCAGCAGCTTCTCAGGGGACTGGCGGCCCCAGCATTTT
CASSFSGDWRPQHF
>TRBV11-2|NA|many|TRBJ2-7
TGTGCCAGCAGCTTAGGCGGCAGCCGCTACGGGTACGAGCAGTACTTC
CASSLGGSRYGYEQYF
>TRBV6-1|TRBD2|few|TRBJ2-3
TGTGCCAGCAGTGAAGGGGTAGCGGGGGGCCGGAGCACAGATACGCAGTATTTT
CASSEGVAGGRSTDTQYF
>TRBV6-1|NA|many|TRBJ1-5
TGTGCCAGCAGGGTGAATAGCAATCAGCCCCAGCATTTT
CASRVNSNQPQHF
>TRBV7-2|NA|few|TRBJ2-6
TGTGCCAGCAGCACCCAGGGGACTGGGGCCAACGTCCTGACTTTC
CASSTQGTGANVLTF
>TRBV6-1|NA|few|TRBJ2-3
TGTGCCAGCAGTAAAAGTGGGTTGGTCACAGATACGCAGTATTTT
CASSKSGLVTDTQYF
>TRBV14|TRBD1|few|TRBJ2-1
TGTGCCAGCAGCCCGGGACAGGGGAAGGCCTGGCGTAGCAATGAGCAGTTCTTC
CASSPGQGKAWRSNEQFF
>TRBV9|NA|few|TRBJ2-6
TGTGCCAGCAGCACCCGGCGGGTTGTCCCTGGGGCCAACGTCCTGACTTTC
CASSTRRVVPGANVLTF
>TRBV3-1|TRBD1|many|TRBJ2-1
TGTGCCAGCAGCCATCCCCTTGGGGCAGGGGGCAATGAGCAGTTCTTC
CASSHPLGAGGNEQFF
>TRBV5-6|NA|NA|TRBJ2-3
TGTGCCAGCAGCTTGGAGGGACCCCGCACAGATACGCAGTATTTT
CASSLEGPRTDTQYF
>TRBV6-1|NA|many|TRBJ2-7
TGTGCCAGCACGACTGGGACGGCTTCCTACGAGCAGTACTTC
CASTTGTASYEQYF
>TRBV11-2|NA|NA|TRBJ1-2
TGTGCCAGCAGTCCTGACGGGGGGGGCTATGGCTACACCTTC
CASSPDGGGYGYTF
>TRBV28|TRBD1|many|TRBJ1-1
TGTGCCAGCAGTTTTAGACAGGGCCCGAACACTGAAGCTTTCTTT
CASSFRQGPNTEAFF
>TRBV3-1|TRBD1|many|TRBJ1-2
TGTGCCAGCAGCCAAGCCCCAGGACAGGGATATGATGGCTACACCTTC
CASSQAPGQGYDGYTF
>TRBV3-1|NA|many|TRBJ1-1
TGTGCCAGCAGCCAAGGACTGGGGGCGATGAACACTGAAGCTTTCTTT
CASSQGLGAMNTEAFF
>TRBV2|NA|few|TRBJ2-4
TGTGCCAGCAGCAACCTAGCCGCTCAGTACTTC
CASSNLAAQYF
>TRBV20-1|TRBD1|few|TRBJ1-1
TGCAGTGCTAGAGGACAGGGCGACACTGAAGCTTTCTTT
CSARGQGDTEAFF
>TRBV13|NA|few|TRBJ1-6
TGTGCCAGCAGCATTCGGGCCAGTAATTCACCCCTCCACTTT
CASSIRASNSPLHF
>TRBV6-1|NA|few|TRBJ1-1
TGTGCCAGCAGAGACGACAGTGAAGCTTTCTTT
CASRDDSEAFF
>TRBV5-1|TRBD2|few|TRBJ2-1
TGCGCCAGCAGCTACCCTAGCGGGGGGTACCACAATGAGCAGTTCTTC
CASSYPSGGYHNEQFF
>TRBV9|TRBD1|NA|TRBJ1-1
TGTGCCAGCAGCGCTCACACAGGGGGTGAAGCTTTCTTT
CASSAHTGGEAFF
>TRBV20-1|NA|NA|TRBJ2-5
TGCAGTCCTTCGTTCCAGCAAGAGACCCAGTACTTC
CSPSFQQETQYF
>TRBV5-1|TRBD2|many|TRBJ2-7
TGCGCCAGCAGCTATCCGGGGGGACGCGGGACCTACGAGCAGTACTTC
CASSYPGGRGTYEQYF
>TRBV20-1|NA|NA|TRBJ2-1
TGCAGTGCCCCGCCCGGACGCAATGAGCAGTTCTTC
CSAPPGRNEQFF
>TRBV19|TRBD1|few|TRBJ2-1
TGTGCCAGTAGTGTGCAGGGGGTGAATGAGCAGTTCTTC
CASSVQGVNEQFF
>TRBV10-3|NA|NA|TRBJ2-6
TGTGCCACCACCGGACAGTCCTCTGGGGCCAACGTCCTGACTTTC
CATTGQSSGANVLTF
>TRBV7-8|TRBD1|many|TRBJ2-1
TGTGCCAGCAGCTCCCGGCCCGGGACAGGGGGGAAATATGAGCAGTTCTTC
CASSSRPGTGGKYEQFF
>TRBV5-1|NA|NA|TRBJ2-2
TGCGCCAGCAGCTTGCCCTCGACAGGTCTAGGCACCGGGGAGCTGTTTTTT
CASSLPSTGLGTGELFF
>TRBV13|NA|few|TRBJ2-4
TGTGCCAGCAGCATAGGACACAGCCAAAACATTCAGTACTTC
CASSIGHSQNIQYF
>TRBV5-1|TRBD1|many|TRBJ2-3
TGCGCCAGCAGCTCGGGACAGGAGAGCACAGATACGCAGTATTTT
CASSSGQESTDTQYF
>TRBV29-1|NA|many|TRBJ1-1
TGCAGCGTTTCGTCAGGGCAGACGAACACTGAAGCTTTCTTT
CSVSSGQTNTEAFF
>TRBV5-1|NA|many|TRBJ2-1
TGCGCCAGCAGCTTAGATCTTACTAGTTCCGATGAGCAGTTCTTC
CASSLDLTSSDEQFF
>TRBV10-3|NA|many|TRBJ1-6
TGTGCCATCAGTCCGGACCTGGACGCGCCCCTCCACTTT
CAISPDLDAPLHF